This T cell receptor (beta chain) was recorded in a study of PD-1 blockade in classical Hodgkin lymphoma. Overall study findings and caveats: Newly diagnosed patients reportedly had lower baseline TCR diversity than healthy donors. Only CD4+ TCR diversity, not CD8+, had risen significantly by C4D1.

Sequencing was performed with immunoSEQ multiplex PCR; in TCRdb, only in-frame clones are kept and a portion is missing. The data hold some 26,000 clones, with 80% to 85% observed a single time. Turning to this clone: Its antigen remains unidentified.

This CDR3 comprises 18 residues. V was clipped by 8 bases and J by 5 bases; unmatched bases: 16. CDR1 LNHDA and CDR2 SQIVND come from the germline V gene (reference sequence). Time point of the sample: cycle 4 day 1 (C4D1), after less than 7 weeks of nivolumab. Patients all relapsed after autologous stem cell transplantation, and there was variation in brentuximab vedotin exposure. Starting with thawed PBMCs, CD4+ T cells were purified by magnetic negative selection. Complete response, partial response or progressive disease constituted the best responses recorded. V and J are TRBV19 and TRBJ1-4; TRBD1 aligns across 11 bases. The sample was CD4+ T cells from blood, taken before the fourth cycle of nivolumab. The TCR sequence derives from a human donor with classical Hodgkin lymphoma. The CDR3 spells CASAISGQGAWGNEKLFF. CDR3 sequence (DNA): TGTGCCAGTGCCATTAGCGGACAGGGGGCGTGGGGGAATGAAAAACTGTTTTTT.